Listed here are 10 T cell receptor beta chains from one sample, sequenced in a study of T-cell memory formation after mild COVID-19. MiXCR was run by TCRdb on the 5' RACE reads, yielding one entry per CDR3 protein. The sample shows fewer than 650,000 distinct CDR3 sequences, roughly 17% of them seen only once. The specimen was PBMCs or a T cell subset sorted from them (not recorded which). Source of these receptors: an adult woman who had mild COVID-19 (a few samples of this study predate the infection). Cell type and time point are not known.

CDR3 nucleotides: TGTGCCAGCAGTTTTAGGAGAAGCTCCTATAATTCACCCCTCCACTTT. Protein product: CASSFRRSSYNSPLHF. This chain uses TRBV27 with TRBJ1-6; D gene unclear. This CDR3 comprises 16 residues. The V end was cut by 3 bases, the J end by 0 bases, with 9 bases between. Germline V gene sequence: CDR1 MNHEY, CDR2 SMNVEV (reference sequence).

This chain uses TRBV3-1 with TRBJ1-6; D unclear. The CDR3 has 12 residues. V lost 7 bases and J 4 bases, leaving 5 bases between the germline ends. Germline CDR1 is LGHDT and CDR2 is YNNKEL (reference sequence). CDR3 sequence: CASKFYNSPLHF. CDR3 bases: TGTGCCAGCAAGTTTTATAATTCACCCCTCCACTTT.

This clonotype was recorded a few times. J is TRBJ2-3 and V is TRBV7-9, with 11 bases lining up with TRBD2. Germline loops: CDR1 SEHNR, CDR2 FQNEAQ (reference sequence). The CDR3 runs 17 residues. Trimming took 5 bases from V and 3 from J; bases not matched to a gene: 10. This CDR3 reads CASSPVRRTSGTDTQYF. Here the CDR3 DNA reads TGTGCCAGCAGCCCCGTTCGGAGGACTAGCGGGACAGATACGCAGTATTTT.

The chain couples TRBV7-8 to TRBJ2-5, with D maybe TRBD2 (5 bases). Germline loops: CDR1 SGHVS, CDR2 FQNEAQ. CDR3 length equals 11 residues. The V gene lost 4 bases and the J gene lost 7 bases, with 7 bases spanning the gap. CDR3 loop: CASSSEGTQYF. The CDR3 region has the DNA TGTGCCAGCAGCTCAGAGGGGACCCAGTACTTC.

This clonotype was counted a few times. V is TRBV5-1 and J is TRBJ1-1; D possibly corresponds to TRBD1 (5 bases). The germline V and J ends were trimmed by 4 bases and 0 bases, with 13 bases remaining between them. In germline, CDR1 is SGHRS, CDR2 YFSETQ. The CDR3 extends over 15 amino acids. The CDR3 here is CASSPRPGLNTEAFF. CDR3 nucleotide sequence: TGCGCCAGCAGCCCCCGCCCGGGGCTGAACACTGAAGCTTTCTTT.

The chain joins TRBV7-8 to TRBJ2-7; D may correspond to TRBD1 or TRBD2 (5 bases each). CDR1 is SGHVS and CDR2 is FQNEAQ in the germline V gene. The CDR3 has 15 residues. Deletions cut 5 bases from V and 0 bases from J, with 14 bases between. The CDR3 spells CASSGTGTASYEQYF. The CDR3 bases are TGTGCCAGCAGCGGAACCGGGACGGCCTCCTACGAGCAGTACTTC.

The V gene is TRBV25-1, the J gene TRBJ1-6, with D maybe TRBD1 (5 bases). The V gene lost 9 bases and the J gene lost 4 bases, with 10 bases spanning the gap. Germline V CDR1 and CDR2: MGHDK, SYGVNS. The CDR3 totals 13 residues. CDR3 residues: CASRQKYNSPLHF. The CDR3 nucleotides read TGTGCCAGTAGACAGAAGTATAATTCACCCCTCCACTTT.

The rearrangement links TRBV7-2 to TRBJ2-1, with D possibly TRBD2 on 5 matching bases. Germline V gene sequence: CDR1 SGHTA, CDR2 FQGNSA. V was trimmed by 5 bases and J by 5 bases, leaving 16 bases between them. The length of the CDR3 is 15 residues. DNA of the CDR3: TGTGCCAGCAGCACCACCTGGAGGCAGAACAATGAGCAGTTCTTC. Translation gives CASSTTWRQNNEQFF.

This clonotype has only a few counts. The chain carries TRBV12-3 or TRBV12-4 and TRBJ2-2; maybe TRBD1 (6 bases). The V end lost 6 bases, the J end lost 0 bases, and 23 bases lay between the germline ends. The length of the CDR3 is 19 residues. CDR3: CASRSFRFDRTTNTGELFF. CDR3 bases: TGTGCCAGCAGGTCGTTCCGCTTCGACAGGACAACGAACACCGGGGAGCTGTTTTTT.

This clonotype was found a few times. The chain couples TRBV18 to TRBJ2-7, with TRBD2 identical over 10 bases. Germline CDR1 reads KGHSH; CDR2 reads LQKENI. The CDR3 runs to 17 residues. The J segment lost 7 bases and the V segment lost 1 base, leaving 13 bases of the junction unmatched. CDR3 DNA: TGTGCCAGCTCACCACTACCCCCAGCGGGAGGGCAGTGTGAGCAGTACTTC. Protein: CASSPLPPAGGQCEQYF.